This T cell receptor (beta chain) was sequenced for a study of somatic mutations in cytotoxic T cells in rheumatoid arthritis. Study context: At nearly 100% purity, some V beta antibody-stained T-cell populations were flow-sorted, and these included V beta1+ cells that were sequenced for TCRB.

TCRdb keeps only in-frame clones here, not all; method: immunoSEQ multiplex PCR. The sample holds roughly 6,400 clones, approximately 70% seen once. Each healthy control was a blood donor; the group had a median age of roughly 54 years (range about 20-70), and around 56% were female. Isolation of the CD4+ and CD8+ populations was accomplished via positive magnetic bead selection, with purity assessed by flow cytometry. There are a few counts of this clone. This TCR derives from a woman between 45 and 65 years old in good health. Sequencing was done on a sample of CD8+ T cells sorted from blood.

The CDR3 is CASSPTGGADTQYF. Here the CDR3 DNA reads TGTGCCAGCAGCCCCACAGGGGGCGCAGATACGCAGTATTTT. This chain joins TRBV7-6 and TRBJ2-3; 9 bases fit TRBD1. Germline loops: CDR1 SGHVS, CDR2 FNYEAQ. This CDR3 is 14 amino acids long. J lost 4 bases, V lost 5 bases, and 4 bases had no gene match. Using reference TRBV7-6 and TRBJ2-3 for the parts outside the CDR3, the full variable domain is GAGVSQSPRYKVTKRGQDVALRCDPISGHVSLYWYRQALGQGPEFLTYFNYEAQQDKSGLPNDRFSAERPEGSISTLTIQRTEQRDSAMYRCASSPTGGADTQYFGPGTRLTVL.